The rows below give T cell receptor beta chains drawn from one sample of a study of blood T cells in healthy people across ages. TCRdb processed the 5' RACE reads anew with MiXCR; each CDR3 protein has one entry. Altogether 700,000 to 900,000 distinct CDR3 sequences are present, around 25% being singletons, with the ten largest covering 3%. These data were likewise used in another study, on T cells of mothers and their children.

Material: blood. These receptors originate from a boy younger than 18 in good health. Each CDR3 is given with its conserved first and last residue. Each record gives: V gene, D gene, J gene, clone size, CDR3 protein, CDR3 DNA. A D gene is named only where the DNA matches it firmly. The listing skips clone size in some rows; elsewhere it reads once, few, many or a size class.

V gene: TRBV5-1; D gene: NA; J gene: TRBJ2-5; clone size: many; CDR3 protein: CASSPRATRGGLEETQYF; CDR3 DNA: TGCGCCAGCAGCCCCCGGGCTACCAGGGGGGGCCTAGAAGAGACCCAGTACTTC
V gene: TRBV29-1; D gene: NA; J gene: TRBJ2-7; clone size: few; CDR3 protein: CSVDGNGYEQYF; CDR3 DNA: TGCAGCGTTGATGGCAACGGGTACGAGCAGTACTTC
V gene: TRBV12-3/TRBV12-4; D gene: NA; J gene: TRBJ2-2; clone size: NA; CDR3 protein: CASRTGTVVGELFF; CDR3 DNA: TGTGCCAGCAGGACCGGGACCGTGGTCGGGGAGCTGTTTTTT
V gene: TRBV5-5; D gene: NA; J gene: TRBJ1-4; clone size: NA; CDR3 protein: CASSSRGSEKLFF; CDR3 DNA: TGTGCCAGCAGCTCGCGGGGTTCAGAAAAACTGTTTTTT
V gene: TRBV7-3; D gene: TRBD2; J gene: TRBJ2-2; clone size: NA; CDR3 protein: CASSPRGGPDTGELFF; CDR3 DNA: TGTGCCAGCAGCCCCCGGGGAGGGCCGGACACCGGGGAGCTGTTTTTT
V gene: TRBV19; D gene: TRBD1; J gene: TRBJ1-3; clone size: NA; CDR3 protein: CASSDGTGRIAGNTIYF; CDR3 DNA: TGTGCCAGTAGTGATGGGACAGGGCGCATCGCTGGAAACACCATATATTTT
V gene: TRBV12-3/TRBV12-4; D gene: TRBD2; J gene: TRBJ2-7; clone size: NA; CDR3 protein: CASSRTSAEQYF; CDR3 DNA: TGTGCCAGCAGTCGGACTAGCGCCGAGCAGTACTTC
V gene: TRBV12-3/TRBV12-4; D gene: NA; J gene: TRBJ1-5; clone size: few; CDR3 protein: CASSLSRQPQHF; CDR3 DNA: TGTGCCAGCAGTTTGTCTCGTCAGCCCCAGCATTTT
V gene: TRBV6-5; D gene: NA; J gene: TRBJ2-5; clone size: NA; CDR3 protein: CASSYSGPLGETQYF; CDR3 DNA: TGTGCCAGCAGTTACTCAGGCCCCCTAGGAGAGACCCAGTACTTC
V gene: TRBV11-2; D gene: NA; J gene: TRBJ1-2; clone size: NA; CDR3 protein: CASSPGPGQGYTF; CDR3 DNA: TGTGCCAGCAGTCCAGGACCCGGACAAGGCTACACCTTC
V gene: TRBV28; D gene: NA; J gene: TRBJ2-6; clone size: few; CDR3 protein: CASRRGDSGANVLTF; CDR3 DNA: TGTGCCAGCAGGAGAGGGGACTCTGGGGCCAACGTCCTGACTTTC
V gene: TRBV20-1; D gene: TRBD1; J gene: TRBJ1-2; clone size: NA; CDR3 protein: CSARPNRGPYGYTF; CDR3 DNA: TGCAGTGCTCGCCCTAACAGGGGACCCTATGGCTACACCTTC
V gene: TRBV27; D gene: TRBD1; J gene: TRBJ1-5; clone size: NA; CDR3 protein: CASSLKGASNQPQHF; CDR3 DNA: TGTGCCAGCAGTTTAAAGGGGGCTAGCAATCAGCCCCAGCATTTT
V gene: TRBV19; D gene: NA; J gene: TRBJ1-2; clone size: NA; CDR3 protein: CASSSDRYYGYTF; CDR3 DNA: TGTGCCAGTAGTAGCGACAGGTATTATGGCTACACCTTC